The source of this T cell receptor (beta chain) is a study of tumor-infiltrating lymphocytes in primary liver carcinoma. Study summary: The study included patients who were men and women aged 30 to 69 years. Study-wide results and limits: Researchers found tumor-adjacent and tumor-blood pairs overlapped less than tumor region pairs. The top-250-clone fraction was significantly higher in tumors than in blood (p = 0.039).

This clonotype was found once. What it binds is not known. Sequence at one end of the junction differs from germline and may be a read error. A primer in the constant region served to generate TCR beta cDNA from approximately 500 ng of total RNA. Employing slightly modified ARM-PCR, three nested multiplex PCR rounds were run, and these gave rise to the TCR beta libraries. Researchers ran the first two PCR rounds for roughly 11 cycles each with TRBV1-TRBV30 forward primers and a C-beta reverse primer. TCRdb reprocessed the multiplex PCR reads via MiXCR and lists one record per CDR3 protein. The sample includes around 330,000 distinct CDR3 sequences, around three fifths seen only once; the top ten take about 15%. Germline CDR1 MGHRA, CDR2 YSYEKL. The CDR3 consists of 19 residues. Out of unsorted whole blood came the blood RNA, and germline DNA was extracted as well. The authors collected 4 to 5 milliliters of peripheral blood before surgery.

This chain uses TRBV4-1 with TRBJ2-5, with 11 bases aligning to TRBD2. What was sequenced was peripheral blood. The receptor was isolated from a woman aged 25-40 years with primary liver carcinoma and hepatitis B virus infection. The CDR3 spells CASSPFELAGANGEETQYF. As DNA, the CDR3 is TGCGCCAGCAGCCCGTTTGAACTAGCGGGAGCTAATGGGGAAGAGACCCAATACTTC.